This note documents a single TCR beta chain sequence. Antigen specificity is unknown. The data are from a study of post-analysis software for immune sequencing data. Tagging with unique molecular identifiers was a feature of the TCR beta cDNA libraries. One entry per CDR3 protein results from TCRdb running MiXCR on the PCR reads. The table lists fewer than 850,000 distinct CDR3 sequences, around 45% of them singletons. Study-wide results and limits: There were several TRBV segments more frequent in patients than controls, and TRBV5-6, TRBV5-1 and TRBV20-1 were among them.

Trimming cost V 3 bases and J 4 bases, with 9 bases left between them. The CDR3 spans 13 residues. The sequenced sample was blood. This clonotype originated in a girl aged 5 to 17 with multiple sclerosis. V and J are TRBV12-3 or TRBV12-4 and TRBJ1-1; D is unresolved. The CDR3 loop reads CASSFWESTEAFF. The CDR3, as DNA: TGTGCCAGCAGTTTTTGGGAGTCCACTGAAGCTTTCTTT.